This note documents a single T cell receptor (beta chain) sequence. Germline V gene sequence: CDR1 SGHVS, CDR2 FQNEAQ. Trimming took 1 base from V and 2 from J; bases not matched to a gene: 6. The CDR3 length is 16 residues. The entry originates in a study of control samples from healthy donors and cancer patients. Sequencing used immunoSEQ multiplex PCR; TCRdb keeps in-frame clones, though not all of them. The sample lists 100,000 to 120,000 clones, approximately 84% occurring once. What was sequenced was blood. The chain joins TRBV7-8 to TRBJ2-5, with TRBD1 matching over 8 bases. This TCR derives from a man in his late teens or twenties in good health. The CDR3: CASSLVGRGLQETQYF. The DNA of the CDR3 is TGTGCCAGCAGCTTAGTAGGCAGGGGGCTACAAGAGACCCAGTACTTC.